This TCR beta chain was obtained from a study of T cells after yellow fever vaccination. Notes on the study in general: Highly abundant clonotypes carried over from the bulk population could end up in FACS-sorted repertoires as contaminants. After the booster, 96% of CD4 and approximately 87% of CD8 primary-response clones were re-detected.

One entry per CDR3 protein results from TCRdb running MiXCR on the 5' RACE reads. The table lists 300,000 to 400,000 distinct CDR3 sequences, 3% to 4.5% of them singletons. The table lists this clonotype with many counts. Its specificity is not known. The germline V gene encodes CDR1 LNHNV and CDR2 YYDKDF (reference sequence). The germline V and J ends were trimmed by 0 bases and 3 bases, with 6 bases remaining between them. The CDR3 is 13 amino acids. This clonotype was obtained from a man between 18 and 29 years old who received the YFV17D yellow fever vaccine. The J gene is TRBJ2-7, the V gene TRBV15; unclear D gene. This sample comprised PBMCs, obtained 5 days after the yellow fever booster vaccination. The CDR3 region has the DNA TGTGCCACCAGCAGAGATTTAAGCTACGAGCAGTACTTC. This encodes CATSRDLSYEQYF.